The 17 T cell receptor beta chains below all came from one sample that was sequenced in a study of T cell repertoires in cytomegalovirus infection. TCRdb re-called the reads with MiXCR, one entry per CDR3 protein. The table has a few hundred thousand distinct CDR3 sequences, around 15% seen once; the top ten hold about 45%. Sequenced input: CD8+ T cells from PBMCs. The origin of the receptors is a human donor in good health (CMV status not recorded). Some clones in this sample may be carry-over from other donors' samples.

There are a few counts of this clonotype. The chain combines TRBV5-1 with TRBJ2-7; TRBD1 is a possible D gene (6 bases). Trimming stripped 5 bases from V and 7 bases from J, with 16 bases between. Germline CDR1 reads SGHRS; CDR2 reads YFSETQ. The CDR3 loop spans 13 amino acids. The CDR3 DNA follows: TGCGCCAGCAGGTCGGGACAAGGGTATGAGCAGTACTTC. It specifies CASRSGQGYEQYF.

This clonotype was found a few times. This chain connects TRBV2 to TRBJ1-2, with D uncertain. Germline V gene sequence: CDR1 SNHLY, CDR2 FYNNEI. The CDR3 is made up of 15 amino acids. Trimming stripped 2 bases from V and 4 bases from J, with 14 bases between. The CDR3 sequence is CASSELARSSYGYTF. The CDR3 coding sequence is TGTGCCAGCAGTGAATTGGCCAGAAGTAGCTATGGCTACACCTTC.

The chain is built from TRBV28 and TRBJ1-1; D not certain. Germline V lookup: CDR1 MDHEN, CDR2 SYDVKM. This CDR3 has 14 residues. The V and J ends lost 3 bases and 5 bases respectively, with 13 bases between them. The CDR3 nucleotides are TGTGCCAGCAGTTTTACCAGAAAGGATACTGAAGCTTTCTTT. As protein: CASSFTRKDTEAFF.

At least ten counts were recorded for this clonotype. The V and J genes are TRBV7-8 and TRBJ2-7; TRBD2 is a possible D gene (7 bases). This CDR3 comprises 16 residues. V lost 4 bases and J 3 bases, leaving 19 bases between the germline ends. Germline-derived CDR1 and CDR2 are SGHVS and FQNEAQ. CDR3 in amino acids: CASSSFTAGAVYEQYF. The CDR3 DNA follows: TGTGCCAGCAGCTCTTTCACCGCGGGGGCCGTCTACGAGCAGTACTTC.

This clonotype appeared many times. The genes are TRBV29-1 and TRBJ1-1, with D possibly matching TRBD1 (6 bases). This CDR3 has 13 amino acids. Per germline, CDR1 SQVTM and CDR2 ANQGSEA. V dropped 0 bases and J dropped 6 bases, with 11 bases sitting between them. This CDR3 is CSVEDGGRAEAFF. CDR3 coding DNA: TGCAGCGTTGAAGATGGGGGCCGGGCTGAAGCTTTCTTT. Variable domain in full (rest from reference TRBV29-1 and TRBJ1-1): SAVISQKPSRDICQRGTSLTIQCQVDSQVTMMFWYRQQPGQSLTLIATANQGSEATYESGFVIDKFPISRPNLTFSTLTVSNMSPEDSSIYLCSVEDGGRAEAFFGQGTRLTVV.

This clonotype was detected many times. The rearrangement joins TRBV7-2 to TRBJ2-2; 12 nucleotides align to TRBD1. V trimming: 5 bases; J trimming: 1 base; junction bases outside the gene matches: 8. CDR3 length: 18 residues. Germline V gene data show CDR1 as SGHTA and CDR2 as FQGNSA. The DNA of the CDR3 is TGTGCCAGCAGCCCGGGACAGGGGGCAAGTAGGAACACCGGGGAGCTGTTTTTT. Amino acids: CASSPGQGASRNTGELFF.

CDR3 sequence reads: CQTRDGSNQPQHF. As DNA, the CDR3 is TGTCAAACCAGGGACGGCAGCAATCAGCCCCAGCATTTT. V gene TRBV11-3 combines with J gene TRBJ1-5, with D possibly being TRBD1 (5 bases). CDR1 and CDR2 (germline): SGHNT, YENEEA. The CDR3 spans 13 residues.

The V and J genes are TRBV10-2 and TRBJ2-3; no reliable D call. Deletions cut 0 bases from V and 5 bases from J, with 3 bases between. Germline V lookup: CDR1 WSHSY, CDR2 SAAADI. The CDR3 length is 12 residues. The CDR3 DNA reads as TGCGCCAGCAGTGAGTCTCTAGATACGCAGTATTTT. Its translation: CASSESLDTQYF.

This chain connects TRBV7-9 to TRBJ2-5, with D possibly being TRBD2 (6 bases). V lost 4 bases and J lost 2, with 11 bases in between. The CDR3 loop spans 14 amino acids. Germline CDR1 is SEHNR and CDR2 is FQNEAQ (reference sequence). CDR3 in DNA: TGTGCCAGCAGCTATGGGGGGATTCAAGAGACCCAGTACTTC. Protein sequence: CASSYGGIQETQYF.

This chain's CDR3 is CATGSQKGQPQHF. The DNA for the CDR3 is TGTGCCACCGGTAGCCAAAAGGGTCAGCCCCAGCATTTT. This chain joins TRBV6-5 and TRBJ1-5, with D uncertain. The CDR3 is 13 amino acids. Germline loops: CDR1 MNHEY, CDR2 SVGAGI. V was trimmed by 10 bases and J by 6 bases, leaving 16 bases between them.

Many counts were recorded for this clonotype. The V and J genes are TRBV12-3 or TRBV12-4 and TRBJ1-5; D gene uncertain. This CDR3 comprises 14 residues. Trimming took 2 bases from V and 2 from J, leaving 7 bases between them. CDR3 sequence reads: CASSLIAGNQPQHF. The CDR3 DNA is TGTGCCAGCAGTTTAATAGCCGGCAATCAGCCCCAGCATTTT.

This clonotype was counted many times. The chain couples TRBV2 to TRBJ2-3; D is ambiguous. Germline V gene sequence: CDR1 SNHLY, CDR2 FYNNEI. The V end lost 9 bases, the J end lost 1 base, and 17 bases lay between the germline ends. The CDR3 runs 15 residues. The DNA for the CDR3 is TGTGCCAGGTCGGATCTGGGGAAGGGCACAGATACGCAGTATTTT. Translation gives CARSDLGKGTDTQYF.

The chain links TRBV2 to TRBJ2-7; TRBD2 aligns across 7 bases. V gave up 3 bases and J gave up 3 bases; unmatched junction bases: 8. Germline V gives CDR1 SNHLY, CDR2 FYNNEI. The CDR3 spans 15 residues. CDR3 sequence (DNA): TGTGCCAGCAGTGAGGCGCGCGGGGGAATCTACGAGCAGTACTTC. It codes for CASSEARGGIYEQYF.

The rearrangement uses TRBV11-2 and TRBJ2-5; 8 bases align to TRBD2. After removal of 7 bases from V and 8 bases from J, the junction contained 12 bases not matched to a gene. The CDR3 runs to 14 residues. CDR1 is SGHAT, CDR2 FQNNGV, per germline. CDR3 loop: CASTSYGGATTQYF. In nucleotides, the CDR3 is TGTGCCAGCACCTCCTACGGGGGGGCCACAACCCAGTACTTC.

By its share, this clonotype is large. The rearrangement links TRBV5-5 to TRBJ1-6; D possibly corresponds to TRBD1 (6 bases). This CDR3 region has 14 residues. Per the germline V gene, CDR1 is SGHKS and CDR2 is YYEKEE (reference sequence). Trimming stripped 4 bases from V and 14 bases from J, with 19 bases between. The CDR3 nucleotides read TGTGCCAGCAGCCTGGACAGTAACCTTAAGACCCTCCACTTT. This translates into CASSLDSNLKTLHF. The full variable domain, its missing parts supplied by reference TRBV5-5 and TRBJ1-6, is DAGVTQSPTHLIKTRGQQVTLRCSPISGHKSVSWYQQVLGQGPQFIFQYYEKEERGRGNFPDRFSARQFPNYSSELNVNALLLGDSALYLCASSLDSNLKTLHFGNGTRLTVT.

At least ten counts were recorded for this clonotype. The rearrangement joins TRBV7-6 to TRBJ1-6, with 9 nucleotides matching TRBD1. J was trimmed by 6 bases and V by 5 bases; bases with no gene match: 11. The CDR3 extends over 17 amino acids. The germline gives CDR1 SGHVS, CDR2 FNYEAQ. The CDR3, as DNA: TGTGCCAGCAGCCAAACAGGGGGCCCCGACGGTAATTCACCCCTCCACTTT. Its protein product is CASSQTGGPDGNSPLHF.

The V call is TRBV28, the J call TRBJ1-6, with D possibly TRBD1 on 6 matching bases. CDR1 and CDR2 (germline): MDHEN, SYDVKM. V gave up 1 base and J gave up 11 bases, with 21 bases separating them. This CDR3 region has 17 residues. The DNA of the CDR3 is TGTGCCAGCAGTTTATTTCCCCCCGGGGGGCGCGGCGCACCCCTCCACTTT. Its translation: CASSLFPPGGRGAPLHF.